Presented here are 28 T cell receptor beta chains from one specimen sequenced in a study of control samples from healthy donors and cancer patients. The table came from immunoSEQ multiplex PCR; TCRdb's copy has only in-frame clones and leaves some out. The data show some 100,000 clones, with around nine tenths seen just once and over 6.5% held by the top ten. Sequenced: blood. Source of these receptors: a man aged 30-40 years in good health.

The chain links TRBV5-3 to TRBJ2-7; the match to TRBD1 covers 7 bases. Being an ORF, TRBV5-3 has a function that is uncertain. The CDR3 is 12 amino acids. V shed 2 bases, J shed 7 bases, and the junction held 3 bases outside the gene matches. This CDR3 reads CARSLRGQEQYV. CDR3 nucleotide sequence: TGTGCCAGAAGCTTAAGGGGGCAAGAGCAGTACGTC.

The chain employs TRBV2 and TRBJ1-5; 7 bases match TRBD1. V shed 7 bases, J shed 5 bases, and the junction held 5 bases outside the gene matches. This CDR3 region has 13 residues. Germline V gene lookup returns CDR1 SNHLY and CDR2 FYNNEI. CDR3 coding DNA: TGTGCCAGCATCGGACAGGCCCATCAGCCCCAGCATTTT. Translating it yields CASIGQAHQPQHF.

The V call is TRBV27, the J call TRBJ1-2; D perhaps matches TRBD1 (5 bases). CDR3 size: 13 residues. Trimming removed 8 bases from V and 5 bases from J, with 15 bases in between. CDR1 and CDR2 (germline): MNHEY, SMNVEV (reference sequence). Here the CDR3 DNA reads TGTGCCAGCCGCCCCCAGGGAAAATATGGCTACACCTTC. Protein sequence: CASRPQGKYGYTF.

This clone showed up just a few times. The chain is built from TRBV9 and TRBJ1-2; D may be TRBD1 (6 bases). Trimming left V 0 bases short and J 7 bases short, with 16 bases between. The V gene's germline CDR1 is SGDLS and CDR2 YYNGEE. The CDR3 runs to 15 residues. This CDR3 reads CASSVGSAGGTGYTF. Here the CDR3 DNA reads TGTGCCAGCAGCGTAGGGTCTGCGGGGGGCACTGGCTACACCTTC.

The chain recombines TRBV7-8 with TRBJ1-6; weak D call: TRBD1 (5 bases). CDR3 length: 13 residues. Trimming shortened V by 4 bases and J by 7 bases, and 8 bases separated the two germline ends. Germline V gene sequence: CDR1 SGHVS, CDR2 FQNEAQ. The CDR3 here is CASSSDSNSPLHF. In nucleotides, the CDR3 is TGTGCCAGCAGCTCAGACAGCAATTCACCCCTCCACTTT.

The genes are TRBV13 and TRBJ1-1; the D gene is possibly TRBD1 (5 bases). CDR3 size: 16 residues. Germline lookup yields CDR1 PRHDT and CDR2 FYEKMQ (reference sequence). V gave up 4 bases and J gave up 3 bases, with 18 bases separating them. The DNA of the CDR3 is TGTGCCAGCAGCTCCCGGGACGGAGGGTCGGACACTGAAGCTTTCTTT. This codes for CASSSRDGGSDTEAFF.

This clone was seen only a few times. The chain combines TRBV19 with TRBJ1-5; no clear D gene. This CDR3 comprises 14 residues. The germline V and J ends were trimmed by 4 bases and 4 bases, with 11 bases remaining between them. Germline V CDR1 and CDR2: LNHDA, SQIVND (reference sequence). Here the CDR3 reads CASSTRTGNQPQHF. The CDR3 DNA is TGTGCCAGTAGTACCCGGACGGGGAATCAGCCCCAGCATTTT.

This clone has just one count. J is TRBJ2-1 and V is TRBV19, with 7 positions matching TRBD2. The V gene's germline CDR1 is LNHDA and CDR2 SQIVND (reference sequence). The CDR3 covers 15 residues. With V trimmed by 6 bases and J by 4 bases, 9 bases remained unmatched. The CDR3 loop is CASSRPRDYYNEQFF. In DNA, the CDR3 is TGTGCCAGTAGCCGACCACGGGACTATTACAATGAGCAGTTCTTC. Together with reference TRBV19 and TRBJ2-1, the CDR3 gives the full variable domain: DGGITQSPKYLFRKEGQNVTLSCEQNLNHDAMYWYRQDPGQGLRLIYYSQIVNDFQKGDIAEGYSVSREKKESFPLTVTSAQKNPTAFYLCASSRPRDYYNEQFFGPGTRLTVL.

The chain uses TRBV2 and TRBJ2-5; D unresolved. The CDR3 extends over 16 amino acids. Trimming took off 3 bases at V and 5 bases at J, with 19 bases between the two ends. Germline V CDR1 and CDR2: SNHLY, FYNNEI. CDR3 nucleotides: TGTGCCAGCAGTGATTCCAATAGGCTCCCTGGGGAGACCCAGTACTTC. It encodes CASSDSNRLPGETQYF.

The rearrangement uses TRBV4-3 and TRBJ1-6; 7 bases line up with TRBD1. V gave up 0 bases and J gave up 15 bases; unmatched junction bases: 8. The CDR3 sequence is 14 residues long. The V gene's germline CDR1 is LGHNA and CDR2 YSLEER. The CDR3, as DNA: TGCGCCAGCAGCCAAGATGGAGGCAGGGGGGTCCTCCACTTT. It specifies CASSQDGGRGVLHF.

CDR3: CASSAAADRFGTEAFF. CDR3 coding DNA: TGCGCCAGCAGCGCGGCAGCAGACAGGTTTGGCACTGAAGCTTTCTTT. This sequence joins TRBV5-1 and TRBJ1-1, with D perhaps matching TRBD1 (6 bases). The CDR3 contains 16 residues. V was clipped by 4 bases and J by 4 bases, with 20 bases between them. Germline loops: CDR1 SGHRS, CDR2 YFSETQ.

In this sample, this clone turned up once. V gene TRBV11-3 combines with J gene TRBJ1-1; TRBD1 matches at 10 bases. V was pared by 5 bases and J by 10 bases, with 7 bases of the junction left unmatched. Germline loops: CDR1 SGHNT, CDR2 YENEEA. This CDR3 spans 13 amino acids. The CDR3 coding sequence is TGTGCCAGCAGCCGGGGGACAGGGGAGGCAGCTTTCTTT. It encodes CASSRGTGEAAFF.

This clone was seen a single time. V is TRBV4-1 and J is TRBJ2-7; 10 bases agree with TRBD1. The trim removed 4 bases at V and 3 bases at J, leaving 12 bases unmatched. This CDR3 region has 17 residues. Germline-derived CDR1 and CDR2 are MGHRA and YSYEKL. CDR3 sequence: CASSLSTARDRGYEQYV. The CDR3 DNA reads TGCGCCAGCAGCCTTTCTACCGCCCGGGACAGGGGCTACGAGCAGTACGTC.

The chain couples TRBV7-9 to TRBJ2-7; tentative D call: TRBD2 (6 bases). The V end lost 0 bases, the J end lost 3 bases, and 12 bases lay between the germline ends. The CDR3 consists of 15 residues. Germline lookup yields CDR1 SEHNR and CDR2 FQNEAQ (reference sequence). This CDR3 is CASSLAAGTLYEQYF. Written as DNA, the CDR3 is TGTGCCAGCAGCTTAGCGGCGGGAACCCTCTACGAGCAGTACTTC.

The CDR3 is CAWSVPMDEAFF. The CDR3 DNA follows: TGTGCCTGGAGTGTACCCATGGATGAAGCTTTCTTT. The gene calls are TRBV30 and TRBJ1-1; the D is unclear. The CDR3 spans 12 residues. Germline V CDR1 and CDR2: GTSNPN, SVGIG (reference sequence). Between the trimmed V and J ends, which lost 0 bases and 7 bases, there was a span of 9 bases.

The chain joins TRBV7-9 to TRBJ1-2, with D unclear. Germline CDR1 is SEHNR and CDR2 is FQNEAQ (reference sequence). This CDR3 region has 14 residues. Between the trimmed V and J ends, which lost 5 bases and 6 bases, there was a span of 16 bases. The CDR3 loop is CASSPLDPNHGYTF. CDR3 DNA sequence: TGTGCCAGCAGCCCCCTAGACCCGAACCATGGCTACACCTTC.

V gene TRBV11-2 combines with J gene TRBJ2-7; tentative D call: TRBD1 (6 bases). Trimming removed 5 bases from V and 12 bases from J, with 20 bases in between. CDR3 size: 13 residues. CDR1 and CDR2 from the germline V gene are SGHAT and FQNNGV. The CDR3 spells CASSPLSTGLPYV. The DNA for the CDR3 is TGTGCCAGCAGCCCTCTGAGTACAGGGTTGCCGTACGTC.

The rearrangement joins TRBV19 to TRBJ2-7; D uncertain. Trimming removed 3 bases at V and 4 bases at J, with 10 bases between. CDR1 and CDR2 (germline): LNHDA, SQIVND (reference sequence). This CDR3 comprises 13 residues. The chain's CDR3 is CASSIVWLYEQYF. The CDR3 bases are TGTGCCAGTAGTATTGTTTGGTTGTACGAGCAGTACTTC.

The J gene is TRBJ2-5, the V gene TRBV2; 7 bases line up with TRBD2. CDR1 is SNHLY and CDR2 is FYNNEI in the germline V gene. Trimming cost V 5 bases and J 2 bases; bases outside gene matches: 11. CDR3 length: 16 residues. The CDR3 here is CASSRTLTGGQETQYF. Written as DNA, the CDR3 is TGTGCCAGCAGTCGGACGCTGACGGGGGGTCAAGAGACCCAGTACTTC.

The rearrangement joins TRBV7-8 to TRBJ2-5, with 7 bases that match TRBD2. The CDR3 covers 13 residues. Germline CDR1 is SGHVS and CDR2 is FQNEAQ. With 5 bases clipped from V and 5 bases from J, the junction kept 5 bases outside the gene matches. The CDR3 coding sequence is TGTGCCAGCAGCCGACTAGCAGGGGAGACCCAGTACTTC. This sequence encodes CASSRLAGETQYF.

The V call is TRBV28, the J call TRBJ1-5; 7 bases line up with TRBD1. The CDR3 runs to 16 residues. V shed 4 bases, J shed 0 bases, and the junction held 6 bases outside the gene matches. Germline CDR1 is MDHEN and CDR2 is SYDVKM. CDR3 sequence: CASSSRQGSSNQPQHF. The CDR3 DNA follows: TGTGCCAGCAGTTCCCGACAGGGAAGTAGCAATCAGCCCCAGCATTTT.

The chain employs TRBV24-1 and TRBJ2-1; D possibly corresponds to TRBD2 (5 bases). This CDR3 has 16 amino acids. The germline V gene encodes CDR1 KGHDR and CDR2 SFDVKD. With 7 bases removed from V and 0 bases from J, the gap between germline ends came to 15 bases. CDR3 in amino acids: CATSAGGTSSYNEQFF. In DNA form, the CDR3 reads TGTGCCACCAGCGCTGGAGGTACCAGCTCCTACAATGAGCAGTTCTTC.

To note about this clone: Germline and junction disagree at one end, which may indicate a read error. Within the sample, other DNA sequences also encode this same CDR3. This rearrangement joins TRBV6-6 to TRBJ2-5; no clear D. The CDR3 is made up of 13 amino acids. Germline CDR1 reads MNHNY; CDR2 reads SVGAGI (reference sequence). CDR3 in DNA: TGTGCCAGCAGTCGACACACTCGAGAGACTCAGTACTTC. Protein product: CASSRHTRETQYF.

The V gene is TRBV5-1, the J gene TRBJ1-3, with D perhaps TRBD1 (5 bases). Per germline, CDR1 SGHRS and CDR2 YFSETQ. The ends were cut back, 4 bases at V and 0 bases at J, with 11 bases in the middle. This CDR3 has 15 amino acids. CDR3 DNA: TGCGCCAGCAGCGCCACAGGAAGCTCTGGAAACACCATATATTTT. This gives the protein CASSATGSSGNTIYF.

This clone was recorded only once. This chain joins TRBV30 and TRBJ1-1, with a possible D match to TRBD1 (6 bases). The germline V gene encodes CDR1 GTSNPN and CDR2 SVGIG (reference sequence). V was trimmed by 8 bases and J by 8 bases, leaving 12 bases between them. The CDR3 consists of 10 residues. CDR3 in DNA: TGTGCCGGGGCGGACAGCGAAGCTTTCTTT. This translates into CAGADSEAFF.

CDR3 in amino acids: CASSLEQWGYTF. The DNA of the CDR3 is TGTGCCAGCAGCTTAGAACAGTGGGGCTACACCTTC. The chain combines TRBV7-9 with TRBJ1-2; D is unclear. The CDR3 covers 12 residues. The germline CDR1 and CDR2 sequences are SEHNR and FQNEAQ (reference sequence). The germline V and J ends were trimmed by 1 base and 8 bases, with 8 bases remaining between them.

This chain connects TRBV15 to TRBJ1-1; D unclear. V lost 8 bases and J lost 0, with 10 bases in between. The CDR3 covers 13 residues. Germline V lookup: CDR1 LNHNV, CDR2 YYDKDF (reference sequence). CDR3 protein: CATGKTLNTEAFF. The CDR3 DNA is TGTGCCACCGGAAAGACCCTGAACACTGAAGCTTTCTTT.

The gene calls are TRBV11-2 and TRBJ2-7, with D perhaps TRBD1 (6 bases). Per germline, CDR1 SGHAT and CDR2 FQNNGV. There are 15 residues in the CDR3. Trimming left V 2 bases short and J 6 bases short, with 17 bases between. CDR3 loop: CASSLWGQGKVEQYF. The DNA for the CDR3 is TGTGCCAGCAGCTTATGGGGCCAGGGGAAAGTCGAGCAGTACTTC.